Below, 22 T cell receptor beta chains from the same sample are listed, as sequenced in a study of cytomegalovirus exposure and HLA in healthy donors. Sequencing was performed with immunoSEQ multiplex PCR; in TCRdb, only in-frame clones are kept and a portion is missing. The sample includes 110,000 or so clones, about nine tenths of them seen just once. Sequenced sample: PBMCs. These receptors were taken from a man younger than 35 in good health and CMV-seropositive.

The chain has TRBV6-4 and TRBJ2-2; 14 nucleotides agree with TRBD2. Trimming cost V 6 bases and J 4 bases; bases outside gene matches: 7. The germline gives CDR1 MRHNA, CDR2 SNTAGT. CDR3 length: 17 amino acids. The chain's CDR3 is CASSPFGTSGGTGELFF. CDR3 nucleotides: TGTGCCAGCAGCCCTTTTGGGACTAGCGGGGGCACCGGGGAGCTGTTTTTT.

Turning to this clone: Other DNA sequences in the same sample also yield this CDR3. This rearrangement joins TRBV6-1 to TRBJ2-5, with TRBD2 matching over 8 bases. Germline CDR1 is MNHNS and CDR2 is SASEGT. Trimming cost V 2 bases and J 1 base; bases outside gene matches: 3. The CDR3 covers 15 residues. The CDR3 DNA sequence: TGTGCCAGCAGTGAACTCGCGGGGGGCCAAGAGACCCAGTACTTC. Translating it yields CASSELAGGQETQYF.

As regards this clone: The same CDR3 is also encoded by other DNA sequences in this sample. This chain uses TRBV7-2 with TRBJ1-1; weak D call: TRBD1 (6 bases). The germline CDR1 and CDR2 sequences are SGHTA and FQGNSA. This CDR3 region has 14 residues. The ends were cut back, 1 base at V and 1 base at J, with 7 bases in the middle. CDR3 DNA sequence: TGTGCCAGCAGCTTAGGGGGGCAGAACACTGAAGCTTTCTTT. It codes for CASSLGGQNTEAFF.

This chain connects TRBV5-4 to TRBJ2-5, with TRBD2 matching over 11 bases. The CDR3 contains 16 residues. V was clipped by 4 bases and J by 5 bases; unmatched bases: 10. Germline V gives CDR1 SGHNT, CDR2 YYREEE (reference sequence). CDR3 sequence reads: CASSEIAGGPVETQYF. The CDR3 region has the DNA TGTGCCAGCAGCGAAATAGCGGGGGGGCCCGTTGAGACCCAGTACTTC.

V gene TRBV7-2 combines with J gene TRBJ1-2; unclear D gene. With 5 bases removed from V and 0 bases from J, the gap between germline ends came to 10 bases. CDR3 length equals 14 residues. CDR1 and CDR2 from the germline V gene are SGHTA and FQGNSA. In DNA form, the CDR3 reads TGTGCCAGCAGCCGAGGAGCAGCTAACTATGGCTACACCTTC. It encodes CASSRGAANYGYTF.

The DNA of the CDR3 is TGTGCCAGCAGCTTAGCGAGTGGCAAGGGGGCCAACGAGCAGTACTTC. Translating it yields CASSLASGKGANEQYF. V is TRBV7-8 and J is TRBJ2-7, with 7 bases that match TRBD1. V shed 0 bases and J 5 bases; nucleotides not matched to a gene: 10. Germline V gives CDR1 SGHVS, CDR2 FQNEAQ. The CDR3 totals 16 residues.

V and J are TRBV14 and TRBJ2-3; the match to TRBD1 covers 8 bases. CDR3 size: 15 residues. The germline V gene encodes CDR1 SGHDN and CDR2 FVKESK. V lost 3 bases and J lost 0; bases outside the gene matches: 2. CDR3 in DNA: TGTGCCAGCAGCCACCGGACAGGGAGCACAGATACGCAGTATTTT. Its translation: CASSHRTGSTDTQYF.

As regards this clone: The DNA is left out, because the CDR3 cannot be placed on it with certainty; the CDR3 is given as TCRdb lists it. V is TRBV5-6 and J is TRBJ1-6; TRBD1 reflects the table's D call only, with no check against the DNA. In germline, CDR1 is SGHDT, CDR2 YYEEEE. A total of 16 residues make up the CDR3, ends included. CDR3 protein: CASSLIRARGNSPLHF.

The V call is TRBV2, the J call TRBJ1-4; no firm D call. The CDR3 consists of 15 residues. Germline CDR1 reads SNHLY; CDR2 reads FYNNEI. Deletions cut 2 bases from V and 0 bases from J, with 7 bases between. CDR3 sequence reads: CASSELPATNEKLFF. In DNA, the CDR3 is TGTGCCAGCAGTGAACTTCCCGCAACTAATGAAAAACTGTTTTTT.

This chain links TRBV7-8 with TRBJ2-3, with D possibly TRBD2 on 5 matching bases. V was cut by 1 base and J by 8 bases, with 13 bases left in between. The CDR3 is 14 amino acids. Germline-derived CDR1 and CDR2 are SGHVS and FQNEAQ. The CDR3: CASSLESQEVTQYF. The DNA for the CDR3 is TGTGCCAGCAGCTTAGAGAGCCAGGAGGTTACGCAGTATTTT.

A few counts support this clone. The chain joins TRBV27 to TRBJ2-3, with 8 bases lining up with TRBD2. The CDR3 has 16 residues. V dropped 6 bases and J dropped 2; count of bases not matched to a gene: 10. Germline V gene data show CDR1 as MNHEY and CDR2 as SMNVEV (reference sequence). In nucleotides, the CDR3 is TGTGCCAGCAGGGTCCTGCGGGGGGTTCACACAGATACGCAGTATTTT. It yields the protein CASRVLRGVHTDTQYF.

Regarding this clone: One end of the junction is discordant with germline, which a read error may explain. This chain joins TRBV6-5 and TRBJ2-7; TRBD1 is a possible D gene (5 bases). CDR3 length: 13 amino acids. Germline V gene lookup returns CDR1 MNHEY and CDR2 SVGAGI. CDR3 in amino acids: CASSGPGIYGQYF. The CDR3, as DNA: TGTGCCAGCAGTGGCCCAGGGATCTACGGGCAGTACTTC.

The genes are TRBV7-8 and TRBJ1-3; D remains unclear. V was trimmed by 2 bases and J by 0 bases, leaving 14 bases between them. Germline CDR1 SGHVS, CDR2 FQNEAQ. This CDR3 region has 17 residues. The CDR3 DNA follows: TGTGCCAGCAGCTTAACCCACCATACGAGCTCTGGAAACACCATATATTTT. Translating it yields CASSLTHHTSSGNTIYF.

The chain employs TRBV5-1 and TRBJ1-1; TRBD1 matches 7 bases. V lost 2 bases and J lost 3; bases outside the gene matches: 1. The CDR3 loop spans 13 amino acids. Germline CDR1 reads SGHRS; CDR2 reads YFSETQ. CDR3 nucleotide sequence: TGCGCCAGCAGCTTTGGACAGGACACTGAAGCTTTCTTT. Encoded protein: CASSFGQDTEAFF.

This chain uses TRBV5-1 with TRBJ2-1; TRBD1 agrees at 7 bases. In germline, CDR1 is SGHRS, CDR2 YFSETQ. V lost 0 bases, J lost 8 bases, and 2 bases stayed unmatched. This CDR3 spans 13 amino acids. In nucleotides, the CDR3 is TGCGCCAGCAGCTTGGAGCAGGGGGATGAGCAGTTCTTC. It encodes CASSLEQGDEQFF.

The genes are TRBV29-1 and TRBJ2-1, with 12 bases that match TRBD2. This CDR3 is 13 amino acids long. Germline V gene data show CDR1 as SQVTM and CDR2 as ANQGSEA. The V and J ends lost 5 bases and 8 bases, in that order; junction bases with no gene match: 4. CDR3 in amino acids: CSVLRLAGDEQFF. The CDR3 DNA reads TGCAGCGTTCTAAGACTAGCGGGGGATGAGCAGTTCTTC.

This sequence joins TRBV27 and TRBJ2-5, with D possibly TRBD2 on 6 matching bases. The ends were cut back, 2 bases at V and 2 bases at J, with 12 bases in the middle. Per germline, CDR1 MNHEY and CDR2 SMNVEV (reference sequence). The CDR3 contains 15 residues. CDR3 loop: CASSLEAGAQETQYF. The CDR3 nucleotides read TGTGCCAGCAGTTTAGAAGCGGGCGCACAAGAGACCCAGTACTTC.

V gene TRBV7-9 combines with J gene TRBJ1-1, with TRBD1 matching 7 bases. CDR3 length: 15 amino acids. With V trimmed by 3 bases and J by 4 bases, 8 bases remained unmatched. Looked up from germline, CDR1 is SEHNR and CDR2 is FQNEAQ (reference sequence). The CDR3 loop is CASSLGRAGGTEAFF. DNA of the CDR3: TGTGCCAGCAGCTTGGGTCGGGCAGGGGGCACTGAAGCTTTCTTT.

This chain connects TRBV4-1 to TRBJ1-2; weak D call: TRBD1 (5 bases). The length of the CDR3 is 14 residues. Germline V gene sequence: CDR1 MGHRA, CDR2 YSYEKL. With 2 bases removed from V and 5 bases from J, the gap between germline ends came to 12 bases. The CDR3 loop is CASSQNTGDYGYTF. The CDR3 region has the DNA TGCGCCAGCAGCCAAAACACGGGGGATTATGGCTACACCTTC.

This chain uses TRBV10-1 with TRBJ1-5; D gene ambiguous. The CDR3 runs to 13 residues. Per the germline V gene, CDR1 is WNHNN and CDR2 is SYGVQD (reference sequence). The V end lost 4 bases, the J end lost 3 bases, and 7 bases lay between the germline ends. The CDR3 is CASSGGINQPQHF. The CDR3 DNA reads TGCGCCAGCAGTGGCGGAATCAATCAGCCCCAGCATTTT.

The chain joins TRBV5-1 to TRBJ2-3; D not certain. The V gene lost 0 bases and the J gene lost 0 bases, with 17 bases spanning the gap. The CDR3 loop spans 18 amino acids. CDR1 and CDR2 from the germline V gene are SGHRS and YFSETQ. CDR3 sequence: CASSLVLRRVTSTDTQYF. CDR3 nucleotide sequence: TGCGCCAGCAGCTTGGTACTCCGTCGGGTAACTAGCACAGATACGCAGTATTTT.

V usage is TRBV7-6 and J usage is TRBJ2-2; D remains ambiguous. Germline CDR1 reads SGHVS; CDR2 reads FNYEAQ. This CDR3 comprises 14 residues. Trimming cost V 0 bases and J 2 bases, with 4 bases left between them. The CDR3 protein is CASSLALNTGELFF. The CDR3 region has the DNA TGTGCCAGCAGCTTAGCACTCAACACCGGGGAGCTGTTTTTT.